The rows below give T cell receptor beta chains drawn from one sample of a study of PD-1 blockade in classical Hodgkin lymphoma. Repertoires were generated with immunoSEQ multiplex PCR, while TCRdb's copy carries only in-frame clones and drops some. The sample lists over 6,500 clones; 60% to 85% were seen once. Here the sequenced sample was peripheral blood mononuclear cells (PBMCs), taken before the second cycle of nivolumab. The receptors were sampled from a human donor with classical Hodgkin lymphoma. CDR3s include the opening cysteine and the closing phenylalanine or tryptophan. D genes are given only for firm matches. Clone size is shown for a subset of rows, as once, few, many or a class of expanded clone.

d_gene	v_gene	j_gene	abundance	CDR3aa	CDR3nt
.	TRBV4-2	TRBJ2-1	.	CASSEAINTAYNEQFF	TGTGCCAGCAGCGAAGCTATTAATACCGCCTACAATGAGCAGTTCTTC
TRBD2	TRBV11-2	TRBJ2-5	once	CASSLAGGLETQYF	TGTGCCAGCAGTCTAGCGGGAGGGTTGGAGACCCAGTACTTC
.	TRBV29-1	TRBJ2-5	medium-sized	CSVEDPGPSETQYF	TGCAGCGTTGAAGATCCAGGGCCATCAGAGACCCAGTACTTC
TRBD2	TRBV4-1	TRBJ2-4	.	CASRNGGGNQYF	TGCGCCAGCAGAAACGGGGGAGGGAACCAGTACTTC
.	TRBV7-9	TRBJ1-1	.	CASSFGDRLMNTEAFF	TGTGCCAGCAGCTTTGGAGACAGACTAATGAACACTGAAGCTTTCTTT
.	TRBV9	TRBJ2-1	.	CASSAGSDYNEQFF	TGTGCCAGCAGCGCAGGGAGCGACTACAATGAGCAGTTCTTC
TRBD1	TRBV2	TRBJ2-2	.	CASQEDRGPGELFF	TGTGCCAGCCAAGAGGACAGGGGCCCCGGGGAGCTGTTTTTT
TRBD1	TRBV19	TRBJ1-1	.	CATVDRAVAEAFF	TGTGCCACGGTAGACAGGGCGGTCGCTGAAGCTTTCTTT
TRBD1	TRBV5-4	TRBJ1-5	.	CASSPDRGLQPQHF	TGTGCCAGCAGCCCGGACAGGGGGCTTCAGCCCCAGCATTTT
.	TRBV18	TRBJ1-3	.	CASSPPTISGNTIYF	TGTGCCAGCTCACCACCTACGATTTCTGGAAACACCATATATTTT
.	TRBV7-6	TRBJ2-7	.	CASSQSTGEQYF	TGTGCCAGCAGCCAATCTACGGGCGAGCAGTACTTC
.	TRBV20-1	TRBJ1-5	.	CSAREAGTQHF	TGCAGTGCTAGAGAGGCCGGGACCCAGCATTTT
.	TRBV4-2	TRBJ1-2	.	CASSPRSGWVGGYTF	TGTGCCAGCAGCCCTCGATCGGGTTGGGTAGGTGGCTACACCTTC
TRBD1	TRBV25-1	TRBJ2-3	few	CASSSWTGITDTQYF	TGTGCCAGCAGTTCATGGACAGGAATCACAGATACGCAGTATTTT
TRBD1	TRBV4-1	TRBJ1-2	once	CASSVSPTGNGYTF	TGCGCCAGCAGCGTATCGCCGACAGGGAACGGCTACACCTTC
.	TRBV5-4	TRBJ2-7	.	CASSRGNLYEQYF	TGTGCCAGCAGCCGTGGAAACTTGTACGAGCAGTACTTC
.	TRBV28	TRBJ2-3	.	CASSLVRSSTDTQYF	TGTGCCAGCAGTTTAGTGCGGTCTAGCACAGATACGCAGTATTTT
.	TRBV19	TRBJ1-4	.	CASSPGTSSNEKLFF	TGTGCCAGTAGCCCCGGTACTTCCTCTAATGAAAAACTGTTTTTT
.	TRBV28	TRBJ2-3	few	CASEGGPSDTQYF	TGTGCCAGCGAGGGGGGGCCCTCAGATACGCAGTATTTT
.	TRBV4-2	TRBJ1-3	.	CASSQGWGDSGNTIYF	TGTGCCAGCAGCCAAGGGTGGGGTGACTCTGGAAACACCATATATTTT
.	TRBV28	TRBJ2-7	.	CASSLWLPYEQYF	TGTGCCAGCAGTTTGTGGCTCCCCTACGAGCAGTACTTC
.	TRBV28	TRBJ1-1	.	CASTLTRGGLNTEAFF	TGTGCCAGCACCCTCACCCGGGGAGGGCTGAACACTGAAGCTTTCTTT
.	TRBV6-6	TRBJ1-4	.	CASTTSFRDTNEKLFF	TGTGCCAGCACCACGTCTTTTAGGGATACTAATGAAAAACTGTTTTTT
.	TRBV5-5	TRBJ1-1	few	CASSLDQVNTEAFF	TGTGCCAGCAGCTTGGATCAGGTTAACACTGAAGCTTTCTTT
.	TRBV7-2	TRBJ1-6	.	CASSTLSSPLHF	TGTGCCAGCAGCACACTCTCCTCACCCCTCCACTTT
TRBD1	TRBV2	TRBJ2-3	.	CASSPDRGDTQYF	TGTGCCAGCAGTCCAGACAGGGGAGATACGCAGTATTTT
.	TRBV6-1	TRBJ1-5	.	CASSNRAARGQPQHF	TGTGCCAGCAGTAACCGGGCTGCAAGAGGGCAGCCCCAGCATTTT
.	TRBV29-1	TRBJ2-7	medium-sized	CSVVLGAEGEQYF	TGCAGCGTTGTCTTGGGGGCCGAGGGCGAGCAGTACTTC
.	TRBV7-3	TRBJ2-5	.	CASSSRGVGSETQYF	TGTGCCAGCAGCTCCCGTGGGGTAGGGTCAGAGACCCAGTACTTC
TRBD1	TRBV19	TRBJ1-2	.	CASMTGTGDGYTF	TGTGCCAGTATGACCGGGACAGGGGACGGCTACACCTTC
.	TRBV27	TRBJ2-5	large	CASSFGLVGETQYF	TGTGCCAGCAGTTTTGGTCTAGTGGGGGAGACCCAGTACTTC
.	TRBV5-1	TRBJ2-3	.	CASSFADTQYF	TGCGCCAGCAGCTTTGCAGATACGCAGTATTTT
.	TRBV5-6	TRBJ1-5	.	CASSSLGDSNQPQHF	TGTGCCAGCAGCTCCCTCGGCGATAGCAATCAGCCCCAGCATTTT
.	TRBV7-8	TRBJ2-7	.	CASSLWGSLNEQYF	TGTGCCAGCAGCTTATGGGGGAGTCTTAACGAGCAGTACTTC
TRBD1	TRBV5-4	TRBJ1-5	once	CASSSPDRGNGQPQHF	TGTGCCAGCAGCTCCCCGGACAGGGGGAACGGCCAGCCCCAGCATTTT
.	TRBV27	TRBJ1-2	.	CASSPFSDYGYTF	TGTGCCAGCAGTCCGTTTTCAGACTATGGCTACACCTTC
TRBD1	TRBV27	TRBJ2-5	.	CASRSHRTGGGETQYF	TGTGCCAGCAGATCCCACCGAACAGGGGGTGGGGAGACCCAGTACTTC
TRBD1	TRBV18	TRBJ1-2	.	CASSPGQGAVDGYTF	TGTGCCAGCTCTCCGGGACAGGGGGCTGTCGATGGCTACACCTTC
.	TRBV5-4	TRBJ1-5	.	CASSLMGNQPQHF	TGTGCCAGCAGCTTGATGGGCAATCAGCCCCAGCATTTT
.	TRBV7-9	TRBJ1-4	.	CASSNRDTQTNEKLFF	TGTGCCAGCAGCAACCGGGACACCCAAACTAATGAAAAACTGTTTTTT
.	TRBV28	TRBJ1-1	.	CASSLGGVWSEAFF	TGTGCCAGCAGTTTAGGGGGGGTCTGGTCTGAAGCTTTCTTT
.	TRBV7-8	TRBJ2-1	few	CASSLNLLTGNEQFF	TGTGCCAGCAGCCTCAATTTACTTACGGGCAATGAGCAGTTCTTC